This T cell receptor (beta chain) was captured in a study of blood T cell repertoires in COVID-19 (dated by TCRdb to 2020 to 2022). At the level of the whole study: Samples from collaborators originated in the United States, Italy and Spain and spanned both the acute and convalescent phases of COVID-19. Subjects who had been exposed to COVID-19, were actively infected with it, or had recovered from it provided the deeply sampled blood TCRbeta repertoires that made up the dataset. Where HLA class I and class II types were available, the types were taken from metadata supplied by the sample provider, not from assay-based typing. The material from the prospective study consisted of cDNA or gDNA derived from T cells, B-cell-depleted T cells, or PBMCs. Sample metadata almost always included a de-identified subject ID, COVID-19 status, age in years and sex. The samples were drawn from two sources: the first 160 participants of the ongoing ImmuneRACE study, and 1,000 to 1,500 subjects contributed by 6 global collaborators. The repertoires were released in a freely available public database meant as a resource for research on the immune response to SARS-CoV-2.

The immunoSEQ Assay, a bias-controlled multiplex PCR, was used to amplify TCRbeta CDR3 regions from genomic DNA. The paper's processing steps were these. Nucleated cell counts per sample were estimated from amplification of reference gene primers within the assay. Sequence reads were collapsed and filtered to measure the absolute abundance of every unique TCRbeta CDR3 rearrangement. For each sample, productive Simpson clonality was calculated as the square root of Simpson's diversity index over productive rearrangements. TCRdb holds this immuneACCESS table with in-frame rearrangements only. Some clones are missing; in checked studies, unresolved V genes explain under half, and the rest has no known cause. V and J calls and clone size are those listed in that table; D and trimming were worked out from the DNA. This sample gives about 230,000 clones in total; around nine tenths of them show up just once. Clones ranked in the top ten supply about 4% of the sample.

Participants in the prospective study were enrolled through a virtual design, were aged roughly 18 to 100 years, and lived in under 25 United States geographic areas. In the prospective study, cohorts were assigned on the basis of participant-reported clinical history obtained from a screening survey and a study questionnaire. Mobile phlebotomists in the prospective study collected whole blood, serum and a nasopharyngeal or oropharyngeal swab from every participant. Prospective study participants could optionally give additional blood draws and questionnaires over an approximately two-month period. Before DNA extraction, blood samples from the prospective study were shipped at room temperature or frozen. The research as a whole found: Clinical and demographic metadata were provided uncurated, with the amount varying by source and participant.

The count of this clone is one. Its antigen remains unidentified. The input lacks base qualities; no much larger clone sits a single base away. This receptor was taken from a woman younger than 45 with acute COVID-19. Sequenced: PBMCs or T cells enriched from blood (not recorded which).

Read as DNA, the sequence is TGCGCCAGCAGCAACGCACTAGCGGGGGATGTCAATGAGCAGTTCTTC. It codes for CASSNALAGDVNEQFF. Here the chain combines TRBV5-1 and TRBJ2-1; 11 of the junction bases match TRBD2. The germline V gene sets CDR1 to SGHRS and CDR2 to YFSETQ. Ends trimmed: V by 4 bases, J by 6 bases; bases unmatched to a gene: 9. The CDR3 contains 16 residues, cysteine and phenylalanine counted. The retained sequence is limited to the CDR3, 48 bases, with the frame set at the first base.